This TCR beta chain derives from a study of shared clonotypes between healthy human individuals. Study-wide findings and caveats: The low donor count limited represented genetic and exposure-history diversity.

A note on this clone: As yet, its antigen is unknown.

Every subset's genomic DNA went evenly onto several immunoSEQ plates. The method was immunoSEQ multiplex PCR; TCRdb's version includes in-frame clones alone and lacks a portion of them. Counted here are about 980,000 clones, over 75% occurring once; the ten biggest clones make up roughly 1.5%. The germline V gene encodes CDR1 GTSNPN and CDR2 SVGIG (reference sequence). Trimming pared 6 bases from V and 8 bases from J, leaving 17 bases between. The CDR3 is 13 residues long. Material for sequencing was memory CD4+ T cells sorted from blood. Noted subset: CD45RA-negative fraction. This TCR derives from a man aged 18 to 29 in good health. V and J are TRBV30 and TRBJ1-5, with D possibly matching TRBD1 (6 bases). CDR3 sequence reads: CACRGLPGEPQHF. The DNA of the CDR3 is TGTGCCTGCCGCGGGCTCCCAGGGGAGCCCCAGCATTTT.